The next 26 T cell receptor beta chains were all read from a single sample in a study of T-cell reconstitution after alpha-beta-depleted transplantation in children. Unique molecular identifiers were incorporated when the TCRbeta library was constructed. TCRdb ran MiXCR on the PCR reads and lists one entry per CDR3 protein. The sample has about 200,000 distinct CDR3 sequences, roughly 7.1% seen once. The specimen was PBMCs, collected before TCRalphabeta/CD19-depleted stem cell transplant. The origin of the receptors is a boy aged 2 to 9 with acute lymphoblastic leukemia, due to receive a stem cell transplant.

The chain employs TRBV5-1 and TRBJ1-1, with D perhaps matching TRBD1 (6 bases). V was pared by 4 bases and J by 6 bases, with 19 bases between. The CDR3 consists of 15 residues. Germline CDR1 SGHRS, CDR2 YFSETQ. The DNA for the CDR3 is TGCGCCAGCAGCCCGACGGGGGCCGCGAGGGCTGAAGCTTTCTTT. It yields the protein CASSPTGAARAEAFF.

This clonotype was seen ten or more times. This rearrangement joins TRBV27 to TRBJ1-5; D is uncertain. This CDR3 has 12 amino acids. In germline, CDR1 is MNHEY, CDR2 SMNVEV (reference sequence). Between the trimmed V and J ends, which lost 8 bases and 7 bases, there was a span of 12 bases. CDR3 loop: CASGEGGQPQHF. The CDR3 bases are TGTGCCAGCGGCGAGGGAGGACAGCCCCAGCATTTT.

This clonotype was seen many times. V is TRBV2 and J is TRBJ2-3; D possibly corresponds to TRBD2 (5 bases). Germline V gene lookup returns CDR1 SNHLY and CDR2 FYNNEI. The CDR3 is 12 amino acids. V was shortened by 7 bases and J by 2 bases, with 7 bases between the two germline ends. The DNA for the CDR3 is TGTGCCAGCACCGGGGACACAGATACGCAGTATTTT. It translates to CASTGDTDTQYF.

This clonotype has a count of ten or more. The V and J genes are TRBV28 and TRBJ2-2, with 8 bases aligning to TRBD2. The CDR3 contains 14 residues. Trimming cost V 8 bases and J 4 bases; bases outside gene matches: 6. CDR1 is MDHEN, CDR2 SYDVKM, per germline. CDR3 nucleotide sequence: TGTGCCAGCCGGACTAGCCGGGGCACCGGGGAGCTGTTTTTT. Translation: CASRTSRGTGELFF. The entire variable domain, with the rest obtained from reference TRBV28 and TRBJ2-2, is as follows: DVKVTQSSRYLVKRTGEKVFLECVQDMDHENMFWYRQDPGLGLRLIYFSYDVKMKEKGDIPEGYSVSREKKERFSLILESASTNQTSMYLCASRTSRGTGELFFGEGSRLTVL.

This clonotype was observed at least ten times. The chain carries TRBV28 and TRBJ2-5; maybe TRBD2 (6 bases). V dropped 6 bases and J dropped 4 bases, with 15 bases sitting between them. This CDR3 has 14 amino acids. From germline, CDR1 is MDHEN and CDR2 SYDVKM. The CDR3 region is CASRKTRGRETQYF. The CDR3 DNA reads TGTGCCAGCAGGAAGACTAGAGGACGAGAGACCCAGTACTTC. Full variable domain (outside the CDR3, taken from reference TRBV28 and TRBJ2-5): DVKVTQSSRYLVKRTGEKVFLECVQDMDHENMFWYRQDPGLGLRLIYFSYDVKMKEKGDIPEGYSVSREKKERFSLILESASTNQTSMYLCASRKTRGRETQYFGPGTRLLVL.

This clonotype appeared many times. This chain uses TRBV25-1 with TRBJ1-2; tentatively, D is TRBD1 (5 bases). This CDR3 comprises 13 residues. Trimming left V 1 base short and J 6 bases short, with 9 bases between. Germline V CDR1 and CDR2: MGHDK, SYGVNS. The CDR3: CASSELGPDGYTF. The CDR3 region has the DNA TGTGCCAGCAGTGAATTGGGACCCGATGGCTACACCTTC.

This clonotype was seen more than once but under ten times. The chain employs TRBV2 and TRBJ1-4; possibly TRBD1 for D (5 bases). V lost 4 bases to trimming and J lost 6 bases, with 12 bases between them. Looked up from germline, CDR1 is SNHLY and CDR2 is FYNNEI. The CDR3 totals 14 residues. CDR3 sequence reads: CASSVGTGDEKLFF. CDR3 DNA sequence: TGTGCCAGCAGTGTAGGAACGGGGGATGAAAAACTGTTTTTT. Filled out from reference TRBV2 and TRBJ1-4, the complete variable domain reads EPEVTQTPSHQVTQMGQEVILRCVPISNHLYFYWYRQILGQKVEFLVSFYNNEISEKSEIFDDQFSVERPDGSNFTLKIRSTKLEDSAMYFCASSVGTGDEKLFFGSGTQLSVL.

The V gene is TRBV27, the J gene TRBJ1-5; 10 nucleotides line up with TRBD1. This CDR3 spans 15 amino acids. V lost 6 bases to trimming and J lost 9 bases; unmatched junction nucleotides: 11. Germline-derived CDR1 and CDR2 are MNHEY and SMNVEV (reference sequence). The CDR3 region is CASRRGQGSLWPQHF. The CDR3 nucleotides are TGTGCCAGCAGGCGGGGACAGGGGTCTTTATGGCCCCAGCATTTT.

In its sample, this clonotype was seen a few times. The genes are TRBV5-5 and TRBJ1-5; D uncertain. Trimming took off 1 base at V and 6 bases at J, with 14 bases between the two ends. Germline V gene lookup returns CDR1 SGHKS and CDR2 YYEKEE (reference sequence). CDR3 length: 15 residues. The CDR3 DNA reads TGTGCCAGCAGCTTGACGGTCGAGCGGGGTCAGCCCCAGCATTTT. Protein: CASSLTVERGQPQHF.

This chain uses TRBV5-6 with TRBJ2-7; 7 positions agree with TRBD1. The CDR3 has 17 amino acids. V was clipped by 4 bases and J by 5 bases; unmatched bases: 18. The germline V gene has CDR1 SGHDT and CDR2 YYEEEE. The CDR3 protein is CASSRVRDRRTGDEQYF. The CDR3 nucleotides are TGTGCCAGCAGCCGTGTTCGAGACAGGAGAACAGGGGACGAGCAGTACTTC.

This clonotype occurred a few times. V gene TRBV4-3 combines with J gene TRBJ1-1; 7 nucleotides agree with TRBD1. Germline-derived CDR1 and CDR2 are LGHNA and YSLEER. Trimming removed 3 bases from V and 4 bases from J; junction bases left unmatched: 11. The CDR3 totals 16 residues. Here the CDR3 DNA reads TGCGCCAGCAGCCACACGAGAGGGACAGTAGGCACTGAAGCTTTCTTT. It codes for CASSHTRGTVGTEAFF.

The table lists this clonotype with many counts. The rearrangement joins TRBV29-1 to TRBJ2-2, with 12 positions matching TRBD1. Germline V gives CDR1 SQVTM, CDR2 ANQGSEA. This CDR3 comprises 16 residues. With V trimmed by 2 bases and J by 6 bases, 7 bases remained unmatched. The CDR3 sequence: CSVEYGDRGQAGELFF. The CDR3 DNA reads TGCAGCGTTGAATATGGGGACAGGGGGCAGGCCGGGGAGCTGTTTTTT.

This clonotype was observed at least ten times. The chain links TRBV11-1 to TRBJ1-2; 8 nucleotides match TRBD1. The CDR3 is 12 amino acids. Germline V gives CDR1 SGHAT, CDR2 FQDESV (reference sequence). Unmatched junction bases numbered 1, after V lost 4 bases and J lost 6 bases. The CDR3 DNA sequence: TGTGCCAGCAGCTCGACAGGGGATGGCTACACCTTC. As protein: CASSSTGDGYTF.

About this clonotype itself: This may be a read error, as it is one base from a much larger clone. The chain carries TRBV29-1 and TRBJ2-1, with a tentative D call TRBD2 (5 bases). This CDR3 is 15 amino acids long. CDR1 SQVTM and CDR2 ANQGSEA come from the germline V gene. The CDR3 spells CSVGSGSAFYSEQFF. The CDR3 DNA follows: TGCAGCGTTGGATCGGGATCAGCTTTTTACAGTGAGCAGTTCTTC.

This clonotype was counted ten times or more. The chain links TRBV12-3 or TRBV12-4 to TRBJ2-3; D tentatively reads TRBD1 or TRBD2 (5 bases each). This CDR3 spans 15 amino acids. Trimming stripped 1 base from V and 2 bases from J, with 10 bases between. The CDR3 is CASSLEGRNTDTQYF. CDR3 sequence (DNA): TGTGCCAGCAGTTTAGAGGGACGGAACACAGATACGCAGTATTTT.

The chain links TRBV20-1 to TRBJ1-5, with 8 bases fitting TRBD1. The CDR3 is 12 amino acids. The trim removed 6 bases at V and 3 bases at J, leaving 1 base unmatched. The V gene's germline CDR1 is DFQATT and CDR2 SNEGSKA (reference sequence). The DNA for the CDR3 is TGCAGTGCGGGACAGGTCAATCAGCCCCAGCATTTT. Protein sequence: CSAGQVNQPQHF.

This clonotype was counted at least ten times. Written as DNA, the CDR3 is TGTGCCAGCAGCTCCTCCTTGGGGGGGGACTACGAGCAGTACTTC. It is translated as CASSSSLGGDYEQYF. The chain recombines TRBV9 with TRBJ2-7, with TRBD2 matching 7 bases. Germline V gene sequence: CDR1 SGDLS, CDR2 YYNGEE. Trimming at V came to 4 bases and at J to 3 bases, leaving 10 bases not matched to a gene. The CDR3 has 15 residues.

This clonotype was detected many times. The chain carries TRBV7-9 and TRBJ1-2, with D perhaps TRBD1 (5 bases). The CDR3 runs to 14 residues. CDR1 SEHNR and CDR2 FQNEAQ come from the germline V gene (reference sequence). With 5 bases removed from V and 7 bases from J, the gap between germline ends came to 17 bases. The CDR3 nucleotides are TGTGCCAGCAGCCCCGGATGGGGGTTTGGTGGCTACACCTTC. Translated, it gives CASSPGWGFGGYTF. Supplemented by reference TRBV7-9 and TRBJ1-2, the full variable domain reads DTGVSQNPRHKITKRGQNVTFRCDPISEHNRLYWYRQTLGQGPEFLTYFQNEAQLEKSRLLSDRFSAERPKGSFSTLEIQRTEQGDSAMYLCASSPGWGFGGYTFGSGTRLTVV.

This clonotype was seen repeatedly, ten times or more. The V and J genes are TRBV20-1 and TRBJ2-7, with D possibly called TRBD1 or TRBD2 (7 bases each). Trimming pared 5 bases from V and 4 bases from J, leaving 21 bases between. This CDR3 is 15 amino acids long. Germline CDR1 is DFQATT and CDR2 is SNEGSKA (reference sequence). For the CDR3, the DNA is TGCAGTGCTTACCCTCAGGGGGGAGGGGGATACGAGCAGTACTTC. Amino acid sequence: CSAYPQGGGGYEQYF.

This clonotype has at least ten counts. The chain joins TRBV28 to TRBJ2-3; no clear D gene. Germline CDR1 and CDR2: MDHEN and SYDVKM. The CDR3 spans 14 residues. The V end was cut by 6 bases, the J end by 4 bases, with 14 bases between. The CDR3 region is CASSQRANPDTQYF. In nucleotides, the CDR3 is TGTGCCAGCAGCCAAAGGGCGAACCCAGATACGCAGTATTTT.

This clonotype has at least ten counts. The chain uses TRBV7-6 and TRBJ2-1, with D possibly being TRBD1 (5 bases). Germline V gene lookup returns CDR1 SGHVS and CDR2 FNYEAQ. The CDR3 consists of 14 residues. Between the trimmed V and J ends, which lost 5 bases and 5 bases, there was a span of 13 bases. The CDR3 DNA reads TGTGCCAGCAGCGGAAGAGACAGAAACAATGAGCAGTTCTTC. Translation: CASSGRDRNNEQFF.

V is TRBV7-8 and J is TRBJ2-5; D gene unclear. The CDR3 is made up of 14 amino acids. Trimming removed 7 bases at V and 5 bases at J, with 17 bases between. Germline CDR1 reads SGHVS; CDR2 reads FQNEAQ. The CDR3 protein is CASKVGLIGETQYF. The CDR3 DNA reads TGTGCCAGCAAGGTGGGGTTAATTGGGGAGACCCAGTACTTC. The full variable domain, rest sourced from reference TRBV7-8 and TRBJ2-5, is GAGVSQSPRYKVAKRGQDVALRCDPISGHVSLFWYQQALGQGPEFLTYFQNEAQLDKSGLPSDRFFAERPEGSVSTLKIQRTQQEDSAVYLCASKVGLIGETQYFGPGTRLLVL.

This clonotype was recorded many times. The chain joins TRBV20-1 to TRBJ2-7; TRBD2 matches 14 bases. CDR3 length: 16 amino acids. CDR1 and CDR2 (germline): DFQATT, SNEGSKA (reference sequence). Trimming at V came to 5 bases and at J to 5 bases, leaving 11 bases not matched to a gene. The CDR3 DNA sequence: TGCAGTGCTGGTTCCTCGACTAGCGGGGGGGCCCACGAGCAGTACTTC. Translated: CSAGSSTSGGAHEQYF.

This clonotype was picked up many times. The CDR3 nucleotides are TGTGCCAGCAGCTTGGGGACCGGGTACGAGCAGTACTTC. It codes for CASSLGTGYEQYF. The chain employs TRBV7-8 and TRBJ2-7; D might be TRBD1 or TRBD2, each matching 5 bases. Germline V lookup: CDR1 SGHVS, CDR2 FQNEAQ. V was shortened by 3 bases and J by 4 bases, with 10 bases between the two germline ends. CDR3 size: 13 residues. Based on the CDR3 plus reference TRBV7-8 and TRBJ2-7, the full variable domain is GAGVSQSPRYKVAKRGQDVALRCDPISGHVSLFWYQQALGQGPEFLTYFQNEAQLDKSGLPSDRFFAERPEGSVSTLKIQRTQQEDSAVYLCASSLGTGYEQYFGPGTRLTVT.

The rearrangement uses TRBV28 and TRBJ2-7; the match to TRBD2 covers 9 bases. CDR3 size: 18 residues. With V trimmed by 2 bases and J by 2 bases, 13 bases remained unmatched. The V gene's germline CDR1 is MDHEN and CDR2 SYDVKM. This CDR3 reads CASSLAPRGRARTYEQYF. As DNA, the CDR3 is TGTGCCAGCAGTTTAGCCCCTCGCGGGAGGGCCCGAACCTACGAGCAGTACTTC.

The table lists this clonotype with many counts. The genes are TRBV6-1 and TRBJ1-3; no clear D gene. Germline V CDR1 and CDR2: MNHNS, SASEGT. Trimming took 6 bases from V and 0 from J, leaving 12 bases between them. The CDR3 runs 15 residues. The CDR3 DNA is TGTGCCAGCAGAAATACAGTACTCTCTGGAAACACCATATATTTT. This gives the protein CASRNTVLSGNTIYF.